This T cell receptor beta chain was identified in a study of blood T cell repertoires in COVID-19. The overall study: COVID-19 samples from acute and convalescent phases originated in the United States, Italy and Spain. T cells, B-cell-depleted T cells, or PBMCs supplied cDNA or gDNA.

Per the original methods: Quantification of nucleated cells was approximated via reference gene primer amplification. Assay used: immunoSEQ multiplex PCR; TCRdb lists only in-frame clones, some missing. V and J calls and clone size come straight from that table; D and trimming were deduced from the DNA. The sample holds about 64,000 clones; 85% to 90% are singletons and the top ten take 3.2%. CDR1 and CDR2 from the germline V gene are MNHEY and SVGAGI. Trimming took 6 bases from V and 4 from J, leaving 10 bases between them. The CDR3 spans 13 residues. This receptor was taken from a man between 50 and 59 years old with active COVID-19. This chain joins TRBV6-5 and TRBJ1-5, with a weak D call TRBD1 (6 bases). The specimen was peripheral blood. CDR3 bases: TGTGCCAGCAGCCGACAGGCTAATCAGCCCCAGCATTTT. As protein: CASSRQANQPQHF.